The 13 T cell receptor beta chains given below trace back to one sample, sequenced in a study of blood T cells in healthy people across ages. A second PCR, run for about 7 to 11 cycles, used a sample-barcoded 5' primer plus a J-beta primer mix. One entry per CDR3 protein results from TCRdb running MiXCR on the 5' RACE reads. The repertoire consists of 800,000 to 900,000 distinct CDR3 sequences, with approximately 59% occurring once and the leading ten covering around a quarter. Sequencing used blood. Source of these receptors: a young man in good health.

A few counts support this clonotype. This sequence joins TRBV4-3 and TRBJ2-5; weak D call: TRBD1 (5 bases). With 0 bases removed from V and 5 bases from J, the gap between germline ends came to 10 bases. Germline CDR1 LGHNA, CDR2 YSLEER. This CDR3 region has 14 residues. CDR3 DNA: TGCGCCAGCAGCCAAGAGGCAGGGATGGAGACCCAGTACTTC. This sequence encodes CASSQEAGMETQYF.

This clonotype was detected once. The genes are TRBV4-2 and TRBJ1-2; a weak D match, TRBD1 (6 bases). V dropped 5 bases and J dropped 8 bases, with 21 bases sitting between them. Germline V gene sequence: CDR1 LGHNA, CDR2 YNFKEQ. The CDR3 totals 15 residues. The CDR3: CASSTRQVPIEGYTF. In DNA form, the CDR3 reads TGTGCCAGCAGCACCCGACAGGTACCTATTGAGGGCTACACCTTC.

This CDR3 reads CSARDGQGNGYTF. CDR3 coding DNA: TGCAGTGCTAGAGACGGACAGGGAAACGGCTACACCTTC. V gene TRBV20-1 combines with J gene TRBJ1-2; TRBD1 matches at 8 bases. The CDR3 loop spans 13 amino acids. The J segment lost 8 bases and the V segment lost 0 bases, leaving 5 bases of the junction unmatched. Germline lookup yields CDR1 DFQATT and CDR2 SNEGSKA (reference sequence).

The chain links TRBV3-1 to TRBJ2-3, with 10 nucleotides matching TRBD2. The trim removed 5 bases at V and 5 bases at J, leaving 19 bases unmatched. The germline V gene encodes CDR1 LGHDT and CDR2 YNNKEL (reference sequence). The CDR3 spans 19 residues. The CDR3 sequence is CASSNGGWKAGGIGDTQYF. DNA of the CDR3: TGTGCCAGCAGCAACGGGGGGTGGAAAGCGGGGGGGATTGGAGATACGCAGTATTTT.

This clonotype was seen a few times. The chain couples TRBV29-1 to TRBJ2-7; D is tentatively TRBD1 or TRBD2 (5 bases each). V was clipped by 0 bases and J by 6 bases, with 9 bases between them. The CDR3 extends over 12 amino acids. Looked up from germline, CDR1 is SQVTM and CDR2 is ANQGSEA. DNA of the CDR3: TGCAGCGTTGAAGATCCCGGGGCCGAGCAGTACTTC. Translation gives CSVEDPGAEQYF.

This chain joins TRBV6-5 and TRBJ2-3; TRBD2 is a possible D gene (6 bases). The CDR3 totals 14 residues. The V end lost 6 bases, the J end lost 5 bases, and 15 bases lay between the germline ends. CDR1 and CDR2 from the germline V gene are MNHEY and SVGAGI. The CDR3 DNA reads TGTGCCAGCAGCGTCATGGCGGGGATAGATACGCAGTATTTT. This translates into CASSVMAGIDTQYF.

The chain joins TRBV6-2 or TRBV6-3 to TRBJ2-7, with 13 positions matching TRBD2. The CDR3 is 15 residues long. After removal of 2 bases from V and 10 bases from J, the junction contained 8 bases not matched to a gene. Looked up from germline, CDR1 is MNHEY and CDR2 is SVGEGT. The CDR3 spells CASSYPGLAGRTQYF. CDR3 DNA: TGTGCCAGCAGTTACCCGGGACTAGCGGGGAGAACCCAGTACTTC.

The gene calls are TRBV11-2 and TRBJ2-7; D possibly corresponds to TRBD1 (6 bases). CDR1 SGHAT and CDR2 FQNNGV come from the germline V gene. V dropped 3 bases and J dropped 4 bases, with 16 bases sitting between them. The CDR3 runs 15 residues. The CDR3: CASSLATGSVYEQYF. DNA for the CDR3: TGTGCCAGCAGCTTGGCAACAGGGTCCGTGTACGAGCAGTACTTC.

The chain employs TRBV10-3 and TRBJ2-4, with 7 bases matching TRBD1. The end of the DNA is better explained by TRBJ2-5, so the J call may be wrong. The CDR3 consists of 14 residues. CDR1 is ENHRY and CDR2 is SYGVKD in the germline V gene. In nucleotides, the CDR3 is TGTGCCACTTTACTACGACAGGGAGCAGAGACCCAGTACTTC. It yields the protein CATLLRQGAETQYF.

The gene calls are TRBV12-3 or TRBV12-4 and TRBJ1-5; no reliable D call. The V end was cut by 6 bases, the J end by 0 bases, with 9 bases between. This CDR3 spans 14 amino acids. The chain's CDR3 is CASSPDDSNQPQHF. The CDR3 DNA sequence: TGTGCCAGCAGCCCAGACGATAGCAATCAGCCCCAGCATTTT.

The CDR3 loop is CASSSTSTDEQFF. CDR3 coding DNA: TGCGCCAGCAGCTCGACTAGTACCGATGAGCAGTTCTTC. V and J are TRBV5-1 and TRBJ2-1; possible D gene TRBD2, 6 bases. Trimming removed 3 bases from V and 8 bases from J, with 12 bases in between. The germline V gene has CDR1 SGHRS and CDR2 YFSETQ. The CDR3 has 13 amino acids.

This clonotype was observed a few times. The chain recombines TRBV6-2 or TRBV6-3 with TRBJ2-1; TRBD2 is a possible D gene (6 bases). Trimming took off 6 bases at V and 1 base at J, with 10 bases between the two ends. This CDR3 has 14 amino acids. CDR1 and CDR2 from the germline V gene are MNHEY and SVGEGT. In nucleotides, the CDR3 is TGTGCCAGCAGGGAGGGGAATTCCTACAATGAGCAGTTCTTC. Its protein is CASREGNSYNEQFF.

Concerning this clonotype itself: Germline is not matched at one junction end, which may reflect a read error. This chain uses TRBV7-3 with TRBJ2-5; TRBD2 agrees at 9 bases. The CDR3 is 15 residues long. Germline assignment: CDR1 SGHTA and CDR2 FQGTGA. Here the CDR3 DNA reads TGTGCCAGCAGGTTAATCAGCGGGGGGCAAGAGACCCAGTACTTC. It translates to CASRLISGGQETQYF.